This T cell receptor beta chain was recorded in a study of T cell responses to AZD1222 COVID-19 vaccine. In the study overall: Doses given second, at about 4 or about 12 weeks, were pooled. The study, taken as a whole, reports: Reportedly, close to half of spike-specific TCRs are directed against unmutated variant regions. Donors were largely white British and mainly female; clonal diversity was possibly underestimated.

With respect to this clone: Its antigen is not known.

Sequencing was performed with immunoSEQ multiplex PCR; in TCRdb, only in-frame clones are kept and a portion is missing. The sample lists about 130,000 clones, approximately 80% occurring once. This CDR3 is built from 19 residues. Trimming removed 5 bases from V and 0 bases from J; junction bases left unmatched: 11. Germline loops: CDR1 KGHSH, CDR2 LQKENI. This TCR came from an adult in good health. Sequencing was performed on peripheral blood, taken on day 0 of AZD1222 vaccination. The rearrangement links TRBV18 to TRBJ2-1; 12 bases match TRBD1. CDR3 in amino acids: CASSAGTGGAGSSYNEQFF. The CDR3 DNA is TGTGCCAGCTCAGCCGGGACAGGGGGCGCAGGCAGCTCCTACAATGAGCAGTTCTTC.